This T cell receptor (beta chain) was observed in a study of tumor-infiltrating lymphocytes in oesophageal squamous cell carcinoma. Per the germline V gene, CDR1 is MGHDK and CDR2 is SYGVNS. CDR3 length: 14 amino acids. Trimming removed 4 bases from V and 3 bases from J; junction bases left unmatched: 6. This clonotype was found many times. From the PCR reads, TCRdb called clonotypes with MiXCR, one entry per CDR3 protein. The top ten clones hold about 12% of a sample with about 14,000 distinct CDR3 sequences, around 56% of them seen once. The specimen was blood. This TCR derives from a female donor with esophageal squamous cell carcinoma. The chain couples TRBV25-1 to TRBJ2-7; 7 bases map to TRBD1. The CDR3: CASSAPGTVYEQYF. The CDR3 DNA sequence: TGTGCCAGCAGTGCTCCCGGGACAGTCTACGAGCAGTACTTC.